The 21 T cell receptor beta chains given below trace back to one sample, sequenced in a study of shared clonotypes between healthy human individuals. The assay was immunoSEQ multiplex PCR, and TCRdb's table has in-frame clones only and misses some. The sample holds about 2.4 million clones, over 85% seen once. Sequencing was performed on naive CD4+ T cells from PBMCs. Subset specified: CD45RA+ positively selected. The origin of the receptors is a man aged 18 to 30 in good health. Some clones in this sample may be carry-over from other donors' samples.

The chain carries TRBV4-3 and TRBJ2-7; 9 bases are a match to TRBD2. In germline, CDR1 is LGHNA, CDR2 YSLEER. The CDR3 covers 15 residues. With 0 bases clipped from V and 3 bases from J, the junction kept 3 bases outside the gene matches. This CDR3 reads CASSQEIAGVYEQYF. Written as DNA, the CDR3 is TGCGCCAGCAGCCAAGAAATAGCGGGAGTCTACGAGCAGTACTTC.

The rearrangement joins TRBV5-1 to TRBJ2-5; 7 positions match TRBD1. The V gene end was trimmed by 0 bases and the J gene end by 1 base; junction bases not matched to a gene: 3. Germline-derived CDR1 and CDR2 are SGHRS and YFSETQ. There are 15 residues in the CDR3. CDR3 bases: TGCGCCAGCAGCTTGGTGGGACAGACCCAAGAGACCCAGTACTTC. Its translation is CASSLVGQTQETQYF.

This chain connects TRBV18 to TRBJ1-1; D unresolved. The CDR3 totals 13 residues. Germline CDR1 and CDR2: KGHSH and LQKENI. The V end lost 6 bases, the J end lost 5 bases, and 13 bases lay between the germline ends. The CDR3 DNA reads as TGTGCCAGCTCGGAGGCGGGTCTTACTGAAGCTTTCTTT. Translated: CASSEAGLTEAFF.

The CDR3 loop reads CASSPGLAAPQYF. CDR3 bases: TGTGCCAGCAGCCCTGGACTAGCGGCGCCCCAGTACTTC. The chain uses TRBV7-2 and TRBJ2-5; 10 bases are shared with TRBD2. V lost 5 bases, J lost 9 bases, and 6 bases stayed unmatched. The CDR3 totals 13 residues. Germline V gene sequence: CDR1 SGHTA, CDR2 FQGNSA.

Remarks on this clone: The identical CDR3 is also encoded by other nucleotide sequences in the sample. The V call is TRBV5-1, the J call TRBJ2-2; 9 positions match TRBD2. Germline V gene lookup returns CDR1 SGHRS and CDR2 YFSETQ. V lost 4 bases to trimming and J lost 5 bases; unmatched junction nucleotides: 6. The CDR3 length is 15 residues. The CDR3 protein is CASSRIAGATGELFF. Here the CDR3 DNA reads TGCGCCAGCAGCAGAATAGCGGGAGCGACCGGGGAGCTGTTTTTT.

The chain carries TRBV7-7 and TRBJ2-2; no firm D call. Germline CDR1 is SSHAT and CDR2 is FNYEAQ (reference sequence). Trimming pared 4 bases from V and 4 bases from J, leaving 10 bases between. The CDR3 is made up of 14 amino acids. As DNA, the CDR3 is TGTGCCAGCAGCTACTCCCCGGGCACCGGGGAGCTGTTTTTT. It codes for CASSYSPGTGELFF. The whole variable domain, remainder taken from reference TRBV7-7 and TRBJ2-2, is GAGVSQSPRYKVTKRGQDVTLRCDPISSHATLYWYQQALGQGPEFLTYFNYEAQPDKSGLPSDRFSAERPEGSISTLTIQRTEQRDSAMYRCASSYSPGTGELFFGEGSRLTVL.

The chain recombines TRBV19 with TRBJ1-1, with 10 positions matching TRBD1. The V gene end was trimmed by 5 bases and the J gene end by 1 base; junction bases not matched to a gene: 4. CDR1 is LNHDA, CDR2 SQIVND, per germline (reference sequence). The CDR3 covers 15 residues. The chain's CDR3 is CASSRDRGPNTEAFF. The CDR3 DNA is TGTGCCAGTAGTCGGGACAGGGGCCCGAACACTGAAGCTTTCTTT.

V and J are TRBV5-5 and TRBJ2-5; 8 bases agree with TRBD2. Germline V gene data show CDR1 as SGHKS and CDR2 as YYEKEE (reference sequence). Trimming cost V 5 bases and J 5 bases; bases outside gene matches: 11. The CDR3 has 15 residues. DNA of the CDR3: TGTGCCAGCAGATTTAAGGCGGGAGGCGCGGAGACCCAGTACTTC. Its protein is CASRFKAGGAETQYF.

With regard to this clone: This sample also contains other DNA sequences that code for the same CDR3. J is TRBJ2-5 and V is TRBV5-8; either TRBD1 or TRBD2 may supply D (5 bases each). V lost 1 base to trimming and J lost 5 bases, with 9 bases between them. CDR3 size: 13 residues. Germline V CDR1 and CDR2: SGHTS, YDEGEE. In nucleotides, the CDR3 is TGTGCCAGCAGCTTGAGGGGCGGGGAGACCCAGTACTTC. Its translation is CASSLRGGETQYF.

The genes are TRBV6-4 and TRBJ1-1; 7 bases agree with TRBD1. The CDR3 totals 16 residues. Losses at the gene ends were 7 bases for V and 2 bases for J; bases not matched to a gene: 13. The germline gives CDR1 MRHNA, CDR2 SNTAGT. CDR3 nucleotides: TGTGCCAGCAACCCCCCTCTGACAGGGCTTAACACTGAAGCTTTCTTT. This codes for CASNPPLTGLNTEAFF.

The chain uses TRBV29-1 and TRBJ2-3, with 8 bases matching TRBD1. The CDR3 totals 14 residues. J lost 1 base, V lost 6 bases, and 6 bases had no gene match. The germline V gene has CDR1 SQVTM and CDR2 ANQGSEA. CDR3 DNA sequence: TGCAGCGTGATCAGGGGGCAAGGCACAGATACGCAGTATTTT. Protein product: CSVIRGQGTDTQYF.

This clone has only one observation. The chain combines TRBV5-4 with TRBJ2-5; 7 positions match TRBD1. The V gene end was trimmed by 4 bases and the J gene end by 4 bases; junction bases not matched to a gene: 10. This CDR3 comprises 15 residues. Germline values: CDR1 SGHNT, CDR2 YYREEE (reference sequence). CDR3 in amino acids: CASSVGQPVGETQYF. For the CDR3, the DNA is TGTGCCAGCAGCGTGGGACAGCCAGTGGGAGAGACCCAGTACTTC.

The CDR3 is CASSLQEGRTGELFF. CDR3 nucleotides: TGCGCCAGCAGCTTGCAGGAGGGTCGGACCGGGGAGCTGTTTTTT. V is TRBV5-1 and J is TRBJ2-2; a weak D match, TRBD2 (6 bases). V lost 1 base, J lost 5 bases, and 12 bases lay in between. Germline values: CDR1 SGHRS, CDR2 YFSETQ. This CDR3 region has 15 residues.

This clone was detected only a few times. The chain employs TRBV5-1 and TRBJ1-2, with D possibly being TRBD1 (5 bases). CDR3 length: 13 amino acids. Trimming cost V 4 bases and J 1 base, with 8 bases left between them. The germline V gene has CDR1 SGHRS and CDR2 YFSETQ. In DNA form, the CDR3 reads TGCGCCAGCAGCCCCGGGGGTAACTATGGCTACACCTTC. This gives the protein CASSPGGNYGYTF. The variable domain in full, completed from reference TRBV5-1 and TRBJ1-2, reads KAGVTQTPRYLIKTRGQQVTLSCSPISGHRSVSWYQQTPGQGLQFLFEYFSETQRNKGNFPGRFSGRQFSNSRSEMNVSTLELGDSALYLCASSPGGNYGYTFGSGTRLTVV.

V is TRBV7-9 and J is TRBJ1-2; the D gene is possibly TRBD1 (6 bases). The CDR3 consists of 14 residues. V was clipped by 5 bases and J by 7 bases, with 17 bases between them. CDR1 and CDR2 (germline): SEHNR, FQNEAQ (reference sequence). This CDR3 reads CASSQWDGGAGYTF. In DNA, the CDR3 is TGTGCCAGCAGCCAATGGGACGGGGGGGCTGGCTACACCTTC.

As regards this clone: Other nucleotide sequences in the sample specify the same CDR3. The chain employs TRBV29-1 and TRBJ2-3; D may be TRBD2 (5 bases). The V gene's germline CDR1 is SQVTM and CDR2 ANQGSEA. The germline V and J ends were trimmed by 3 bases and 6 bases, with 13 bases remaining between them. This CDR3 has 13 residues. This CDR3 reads CSVDPGKRDTQYF. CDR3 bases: TGCAGCGTTGATCCGGGAAAAAGGGATACGCAGTATTTT.

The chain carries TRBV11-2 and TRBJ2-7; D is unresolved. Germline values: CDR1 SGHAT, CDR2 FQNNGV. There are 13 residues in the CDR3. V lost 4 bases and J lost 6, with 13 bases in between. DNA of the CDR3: TGTGCCAGCAGCTCCGGTCTTCCTACCGAGCAGTACTTC. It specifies CASSSGLPTEQYF.

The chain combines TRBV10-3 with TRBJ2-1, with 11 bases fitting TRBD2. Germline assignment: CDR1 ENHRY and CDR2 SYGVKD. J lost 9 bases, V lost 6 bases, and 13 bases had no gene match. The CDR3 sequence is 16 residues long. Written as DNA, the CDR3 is TGTGCCATCAGGAAACTAGCGGGAGTACTTACCGGTGAGCAGTTCTTC. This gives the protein CAIRKLAGVLTGEQFF.

CDR3 nucleotide sequence: TGTGCCAGCAGTTCCGGACACCGTTCTACCCAGCATTTT. Encoded protein: CASSSGHRSTQHF. V and J are TRBV6-1 and TRBJ1-5; D is possibly TRBD1 (5 bases). Trimming took off 5 bases at V and 11 bases at J, with 16 bases between the two ends. CDR1 is MNHNS, CDR2 SASEGT, per germline. The CDR3 is made up of 13 amino acids.

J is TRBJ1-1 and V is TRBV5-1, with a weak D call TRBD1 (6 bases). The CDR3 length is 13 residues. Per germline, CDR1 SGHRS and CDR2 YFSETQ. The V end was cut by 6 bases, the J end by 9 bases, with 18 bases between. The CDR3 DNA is TGCGCCAGCATCAATTTAACCGGGACAAAAGCTTTCTTT. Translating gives CASINLTGTKAFF.

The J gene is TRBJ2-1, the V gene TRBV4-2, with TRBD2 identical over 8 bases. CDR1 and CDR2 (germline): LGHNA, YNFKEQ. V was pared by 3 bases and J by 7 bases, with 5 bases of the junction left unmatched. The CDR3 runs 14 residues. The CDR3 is CASSQRGLGNEQFF. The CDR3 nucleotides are TGTGCCAGCAGCCAGAGGGGACTAGGGAATGAGCAGTTCTTC.